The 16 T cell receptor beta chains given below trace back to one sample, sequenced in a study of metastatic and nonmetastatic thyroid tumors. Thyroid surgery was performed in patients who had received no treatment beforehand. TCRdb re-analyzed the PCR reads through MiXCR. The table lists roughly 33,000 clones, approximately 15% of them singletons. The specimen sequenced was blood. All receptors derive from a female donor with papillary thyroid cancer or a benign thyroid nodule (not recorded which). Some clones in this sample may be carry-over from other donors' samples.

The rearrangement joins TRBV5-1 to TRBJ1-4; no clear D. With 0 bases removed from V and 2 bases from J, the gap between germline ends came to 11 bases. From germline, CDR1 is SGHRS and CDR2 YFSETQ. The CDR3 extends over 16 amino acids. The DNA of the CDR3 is TGCGCCAGCAGCTTGGGCCGGTCTAACACTAATGAAAAACTGTTTTTT. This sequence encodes CASSLGRSNTNEKLFF.

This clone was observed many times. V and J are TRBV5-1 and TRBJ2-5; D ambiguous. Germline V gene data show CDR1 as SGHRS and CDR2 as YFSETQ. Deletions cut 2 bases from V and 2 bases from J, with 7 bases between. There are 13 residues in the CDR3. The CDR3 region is CASSLPPQETQYF. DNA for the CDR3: TGCGCCAGCAGCTTACCCCCACAAGAGACCCAGTACTTC.

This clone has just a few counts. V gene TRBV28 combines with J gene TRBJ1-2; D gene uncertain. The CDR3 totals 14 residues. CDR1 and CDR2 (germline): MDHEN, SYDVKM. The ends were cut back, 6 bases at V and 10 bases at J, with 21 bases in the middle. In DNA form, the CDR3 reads TGTGCCAGCAGCCTCTCGGCCAGACTTCATGTCTACACCTTC. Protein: CASSLSARLHVYTF.

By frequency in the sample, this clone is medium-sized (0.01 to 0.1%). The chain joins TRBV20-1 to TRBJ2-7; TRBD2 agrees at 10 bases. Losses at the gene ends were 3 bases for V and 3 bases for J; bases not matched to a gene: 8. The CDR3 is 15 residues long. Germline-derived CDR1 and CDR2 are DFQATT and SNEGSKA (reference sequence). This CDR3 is CSASVGLAINYEQYF. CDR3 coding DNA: TGCAGTGCTAGTGTGGGACTAGCGATAAACTACGAGCAGTACTTC.

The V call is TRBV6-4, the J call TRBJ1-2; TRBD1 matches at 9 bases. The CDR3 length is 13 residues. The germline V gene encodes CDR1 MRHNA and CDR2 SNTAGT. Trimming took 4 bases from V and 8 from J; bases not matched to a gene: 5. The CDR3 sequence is CASSVGQGTGYTF. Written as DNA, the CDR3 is TGTGCCAGCAGTGTAGGACAGGGGACGGGCTACACCTTC.

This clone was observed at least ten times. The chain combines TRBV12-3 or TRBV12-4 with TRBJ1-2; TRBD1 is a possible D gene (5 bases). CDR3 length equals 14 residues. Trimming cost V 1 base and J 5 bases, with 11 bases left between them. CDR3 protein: CASSLGRVGYGYTF. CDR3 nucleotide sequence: TGTGCCAGCAGTTTAGGCAGGGTCGGGTATGGCTACACCTTC.

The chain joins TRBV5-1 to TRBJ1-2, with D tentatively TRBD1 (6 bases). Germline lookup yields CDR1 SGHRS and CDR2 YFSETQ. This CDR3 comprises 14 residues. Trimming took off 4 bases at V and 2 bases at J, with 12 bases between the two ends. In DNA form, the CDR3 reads TGCGCCAGCAGCCCGACGGGGGCGAACTATGGCTACACCTTC. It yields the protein CASSPTGANYGYTF.

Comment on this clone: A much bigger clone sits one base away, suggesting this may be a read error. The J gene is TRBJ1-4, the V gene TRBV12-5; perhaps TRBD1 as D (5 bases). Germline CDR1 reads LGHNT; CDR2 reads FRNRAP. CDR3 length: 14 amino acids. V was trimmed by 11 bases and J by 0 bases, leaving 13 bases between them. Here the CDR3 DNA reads TGTGCTGTGGGGAAGGACACAACTAATGAAAAACTGTTTTTT. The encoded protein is CAVGKDTTNEKLFF.

The CDR3 loop reads CASSYKGGRSYEQYF. CDR3 in DNA: TGTGCCAGCAGTTACAAGGGAGGGCGTTCCTACGAGCAGTACTTC. The V call is TRBV6-2 or TRBV6-3, the J call TRBJ2-7, with 7 nucleotides matching TRBD2. This CDR3 has 15 amino acids. Germline loops: CDR1 MNHEY, CDR2 SVGEGT. V was pared by 2 bases and J by 1 base, with 5 bases of the junction left unmatched.

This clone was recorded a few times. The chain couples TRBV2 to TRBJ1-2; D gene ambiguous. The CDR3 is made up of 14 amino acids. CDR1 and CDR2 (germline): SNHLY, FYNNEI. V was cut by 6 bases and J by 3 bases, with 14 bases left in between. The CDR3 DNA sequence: TGTGCCAGCAGCCGCTCGATCGGAGACTATGGCTACACCTTC. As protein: CASSRSIGDYGYTF.

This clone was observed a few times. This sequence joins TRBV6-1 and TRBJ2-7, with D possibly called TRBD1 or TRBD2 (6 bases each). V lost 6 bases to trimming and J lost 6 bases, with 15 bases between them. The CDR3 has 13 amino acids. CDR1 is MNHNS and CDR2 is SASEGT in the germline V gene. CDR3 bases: TGTGCCAGCAGCACACAGGGAGGTGGCGAGCAGTACTTC. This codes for CASSTQGGGEQYF.

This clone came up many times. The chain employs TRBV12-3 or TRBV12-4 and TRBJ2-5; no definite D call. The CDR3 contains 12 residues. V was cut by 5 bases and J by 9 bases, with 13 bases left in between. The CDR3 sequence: CASSNRPVAQYF. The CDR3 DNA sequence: TGTGCCAGCAGTAACAGACCGGTCGCCCAGTACTTC.

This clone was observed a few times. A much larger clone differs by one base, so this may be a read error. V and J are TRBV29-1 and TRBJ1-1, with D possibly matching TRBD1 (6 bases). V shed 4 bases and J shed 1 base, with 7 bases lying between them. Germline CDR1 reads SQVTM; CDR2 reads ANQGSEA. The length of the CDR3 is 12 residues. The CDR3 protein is CSVVTGNTEAFF. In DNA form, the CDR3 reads TGCAGCGTTGTGACAGGGAACACTGAAGCTTTCTTT.

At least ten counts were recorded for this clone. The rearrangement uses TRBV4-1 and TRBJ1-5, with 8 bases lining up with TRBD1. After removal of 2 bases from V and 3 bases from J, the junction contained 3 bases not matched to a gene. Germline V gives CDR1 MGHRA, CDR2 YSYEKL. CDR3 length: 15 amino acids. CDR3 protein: CASSQRTGNNQPQHF. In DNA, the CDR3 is TGCGCCAGCAGCCAAAGGACAGGGAACAATCAGCCCCAGCATTTT.

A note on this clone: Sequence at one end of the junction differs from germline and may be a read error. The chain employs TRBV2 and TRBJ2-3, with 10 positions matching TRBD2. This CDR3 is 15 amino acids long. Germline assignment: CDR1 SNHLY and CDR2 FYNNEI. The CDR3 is CVSSGTSVYTDTQYF. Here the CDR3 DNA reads TGTGTCAGCAGTGGGACTAGCGTTTACACAGATACGCAGTATTTT.

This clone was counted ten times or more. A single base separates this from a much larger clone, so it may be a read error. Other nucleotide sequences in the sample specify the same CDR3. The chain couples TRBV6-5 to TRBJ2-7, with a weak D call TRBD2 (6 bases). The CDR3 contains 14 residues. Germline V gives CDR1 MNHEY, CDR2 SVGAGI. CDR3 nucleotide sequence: TGTGCCAGCAGTTACGGGGGACTCCAATACGAGCAGTATTTC. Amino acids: CASSYGGLQYEQYF.